The following is a TCR beta chain sequence with its context. This clone was counted a single time. Its antigen remains unidentified. No quality values exist for individual bases; no much larger clone is one base distant. TCRbeta CDR3 regions were amplified from genomic DNA by means of the immunoSEQ Assay, a bias-controlled multiplex PCR. As for the authors' bioinformatics: The number of nucleated cells in each sample was estimated from the amplification of reference gene primers within the assay. To quantify the absolute abundance of each unique TCRbeta CDR3 rearrangement, sequence reads were collapsed and filtered. For each sample, productive Simpson clonality was calculated by taking the square root of Simpson's diversity index across productive rearrangements. TCRdb stores this immuneACCESS table with in-frame sequences only. Part of the clones is absent; in the studies checked, under half of the shortfall reflects unresolved V genes, and no reason is known for the rest. D and trimming come from the DNA, and the V and J calls and clone size come from that table. The sample table records some 300,000 clones; roughly 91% of these occur just once. Roughly a tenth of the sample goes to the ten largest clones.

The source of the sample is a study of blood T cell repertoires in COVID-19 (dated by TCRdb to about 2020). Turning to the overall study: Samples covering the acute and convalescent phases of COVID-19 were provided by collaborators in the United States, Italy and Spain. The repertoires were released in a freely available public database meant as a resource for research on the immune response to SARS-CoV-2. The prospective study material was composed of cDNA or gDNA derived from T cells, B-cell-depleted T cells, or PBMCs. Where available, HLA class I and class II types were taken from metadata supplied by the sample provider and were not determined by assay-based typing. Sample metadata almost always included a de-identified subject ID, COVID-19 status, age in years and sex. Deeply sampled blood TCRbeta repertoires from subjects exposed to, actively infected with, or recovered from COVID-19 were included in the dataset. Samples were obtained from the ongoing ImmuneRACE study (first 160 participants) and from 1,000 to 1,500 subjects provided by 6 global collaborators.

Enrolling through a virtual design, the prospective study's participants ranged in age from roughly 18 to 89 years and lived across roughly 23 United States geographic areas. In the prospective study, cohorts were assigned on the basis of participant-reported clinical history obtained from a screening survey and a study questionnaire. Recovered participants in ImmuneRACE Cohort 3 were defined as having two consecutive negative NP/OP PCR tests, clearance from a healthcare professional, or resolution of symptoms. In the prospective study, whole blood, serum and a nasopharyngeal or oropharyngeal swab were collected from each participant by mobile phlebotomists. Participants in the prospective study had the option to provide additional blood draws and questionnaires over a roughly 2-month period. Before DNA extraction, blood samples from the prospective study were shipped at room temperature or frozen.

Summary of the overall study and its limitations: The quantity of clinical and demographic metadata differed by source and by participant and was supplied without curation.

From its cysteine to its phenylalanine, the CDR3 spans 15 amino acids. Just the 45-base CDR3 DNA is kept, in frame starting at base 1. V ends up 2 bases short and J 2 bases short, with an unmatched junction base count of 3. Per the germline V gene, SGDLS is the CDR1 and YYNGEE is the CDR2. This TCR was sampled from a woman aged 30 to 39 who had recovered from COVID-19. Sequenced: PBMCs or T cells enriched from blood (not recorded which). The rearranged segments are TRBV9 and TRBJ2-3; 9 middle bases align to TRBD2. The CDR3 has the sequence CASSVTSGYTDTQYF. The bases are TGTGCCAGCAGCGTGACTAGCGGATACACAGATACGCAGTATTTT. Beyond the CDR3, the reference TRBV9 and TRBJ2-3 genes provide the residues; the full variable domain reads: DSGVTQTPKHLITATGQRVTLRCSPRSGDLSVYWYQQSLDQGLQFLIQYYNGEERAKGNILERFSAQQFPDLHSELNLSSLELGDSALYFCASSVTSGYTDTQYFGPGTRLTVL.